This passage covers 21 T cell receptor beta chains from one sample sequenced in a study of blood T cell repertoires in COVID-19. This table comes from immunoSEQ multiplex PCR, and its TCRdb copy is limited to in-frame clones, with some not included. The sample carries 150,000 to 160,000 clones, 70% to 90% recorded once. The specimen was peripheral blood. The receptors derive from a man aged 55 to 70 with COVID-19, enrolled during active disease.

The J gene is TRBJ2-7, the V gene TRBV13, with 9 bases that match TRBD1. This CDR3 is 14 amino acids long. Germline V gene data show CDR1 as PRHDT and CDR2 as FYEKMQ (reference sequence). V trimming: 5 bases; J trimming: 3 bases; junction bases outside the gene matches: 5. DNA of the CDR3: TGTGCCAGCAGCCCCGACAGGGGGAACTACGAGCAGTACTTC. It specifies CASSPDRGNYEQYF.

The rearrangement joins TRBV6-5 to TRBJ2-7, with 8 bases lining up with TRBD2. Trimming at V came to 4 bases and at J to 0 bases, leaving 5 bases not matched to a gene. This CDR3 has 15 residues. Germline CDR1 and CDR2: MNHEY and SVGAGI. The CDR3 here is CASSWGLAGSYEQYF. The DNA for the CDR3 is TGTGCCAGCAGTTGGGGGCTAGCGGGCTCCTACGAGCAGTACTTC.

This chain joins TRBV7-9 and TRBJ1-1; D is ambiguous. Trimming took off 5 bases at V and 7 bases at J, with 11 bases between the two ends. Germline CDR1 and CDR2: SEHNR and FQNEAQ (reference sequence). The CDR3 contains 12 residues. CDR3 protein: CASSPRSGEAFF. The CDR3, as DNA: TGTGCCAGCAGCCCCCGATCGGGTGAAGCTTTCTTT.

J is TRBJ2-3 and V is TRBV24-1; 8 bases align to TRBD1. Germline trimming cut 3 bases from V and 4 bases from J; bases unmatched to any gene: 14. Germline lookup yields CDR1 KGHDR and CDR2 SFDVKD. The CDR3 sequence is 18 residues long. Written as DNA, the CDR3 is TGTGCCACCAGTGATCCCTCGGCTCCCAGGGGGCTCTCAGATACGCAGTATTTT. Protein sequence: CATSDPSAPRGLSDTQYF.

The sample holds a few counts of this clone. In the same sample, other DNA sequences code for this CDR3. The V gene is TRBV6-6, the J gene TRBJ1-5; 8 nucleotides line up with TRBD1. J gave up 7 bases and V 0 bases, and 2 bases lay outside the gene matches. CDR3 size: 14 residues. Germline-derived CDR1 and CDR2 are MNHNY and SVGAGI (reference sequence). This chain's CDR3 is CASSYSDRGQPQHF. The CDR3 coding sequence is TGTGCCAGCAGTTACTCAGACAGGGGACAGCCCCAGCATTTT.

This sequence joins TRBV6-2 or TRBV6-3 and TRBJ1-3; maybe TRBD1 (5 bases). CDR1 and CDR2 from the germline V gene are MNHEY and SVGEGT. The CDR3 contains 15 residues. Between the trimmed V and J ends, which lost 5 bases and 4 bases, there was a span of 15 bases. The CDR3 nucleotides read TGTGCCAGCAGTCTCTCGCGGGGCAGCGGAAACACCATATATTTT. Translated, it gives CASSLSRGSGNTIYF.

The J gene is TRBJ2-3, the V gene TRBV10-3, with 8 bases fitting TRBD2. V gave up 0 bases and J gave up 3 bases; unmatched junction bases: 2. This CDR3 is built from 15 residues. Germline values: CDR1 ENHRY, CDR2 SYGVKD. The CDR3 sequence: CAISESGLGTDTQYF. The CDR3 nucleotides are TGTGCCATCAGTGAGTCGGGACTAGGGACAGATACGCAGTATTTT.

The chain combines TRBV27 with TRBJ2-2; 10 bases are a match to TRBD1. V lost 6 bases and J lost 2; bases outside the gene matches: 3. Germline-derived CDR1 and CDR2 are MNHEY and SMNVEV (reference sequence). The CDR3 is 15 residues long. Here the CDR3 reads CASSRQGANTGELFF. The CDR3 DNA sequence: TGTGCCAGCAGCCGACAGGGGGCAAACACCGGGGAGCTGTTTTTT.

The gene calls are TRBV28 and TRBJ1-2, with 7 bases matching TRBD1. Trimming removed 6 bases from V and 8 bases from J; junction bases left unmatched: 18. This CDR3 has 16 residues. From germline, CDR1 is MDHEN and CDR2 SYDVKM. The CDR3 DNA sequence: TGTGCCAGCAGCACAACGTCCGGGACAGAGGGGTACGGCTACACCTTC. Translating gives CASSTTSGTEGYGYTF.

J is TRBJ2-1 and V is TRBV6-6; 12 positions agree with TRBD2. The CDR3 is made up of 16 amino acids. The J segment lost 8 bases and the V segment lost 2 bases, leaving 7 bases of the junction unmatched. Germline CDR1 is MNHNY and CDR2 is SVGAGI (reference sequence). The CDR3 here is CASSYVSSGGADEQFF. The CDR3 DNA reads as TGTGCCAGCAGTTACGTTTCTAGCGGGGGGGCAGATGAGCAGTTCTTC.

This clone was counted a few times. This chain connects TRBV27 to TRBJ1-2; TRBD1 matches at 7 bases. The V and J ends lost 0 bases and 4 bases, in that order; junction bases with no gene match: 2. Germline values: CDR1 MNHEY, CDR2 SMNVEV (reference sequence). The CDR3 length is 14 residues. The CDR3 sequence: CASSLSGGSYGYTF. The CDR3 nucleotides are TGTGCCAGCAGTTTATCAGGGGGCTCCTATGGCTACACCTTC.

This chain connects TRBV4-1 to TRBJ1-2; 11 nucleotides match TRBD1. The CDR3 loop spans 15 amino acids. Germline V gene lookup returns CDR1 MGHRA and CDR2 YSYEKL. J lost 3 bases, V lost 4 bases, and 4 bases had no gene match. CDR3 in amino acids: CASSRGQGADYGYTF. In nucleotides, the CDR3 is TGCGCCAGCAGCCGAGGACAGGGGGCGGACTATGGCTACACCTTC.

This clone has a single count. The CDR3 loop reads CASSIVDRVNEKLFF. The CDR3 nucleotides are TGTGCCAGTAGTATCGTCGACAGGGTTAATGAAAAACTGTTTTTT. This chain joins TRBV19 and TRBJ1-4, with 7 bases fitting TRBD1. Germline CDR1 is LNHDA and CDR2 is SQIVND (reference sequence). V shed 3 bases, J shed 4 bases, and the junction held 5 bases outside the gene matches. This CDR3 is 15 amino acids long.

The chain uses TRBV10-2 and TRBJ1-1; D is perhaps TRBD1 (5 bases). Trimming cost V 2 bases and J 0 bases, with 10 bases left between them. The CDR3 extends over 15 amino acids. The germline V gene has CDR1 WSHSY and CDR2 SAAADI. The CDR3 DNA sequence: TGCGCCAGCAGTGAGACAAGACAGATGAACACTGAAGCTTTCTTT. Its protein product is CASSETRQMNTEAFF.

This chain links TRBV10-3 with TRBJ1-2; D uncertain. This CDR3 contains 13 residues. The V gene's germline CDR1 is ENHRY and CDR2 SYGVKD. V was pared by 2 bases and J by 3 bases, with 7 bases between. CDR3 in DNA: TGTGCCATCAGTGAGCCCACGGACTATGGCTACACCTTC. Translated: CAISEPTDYGYTF.

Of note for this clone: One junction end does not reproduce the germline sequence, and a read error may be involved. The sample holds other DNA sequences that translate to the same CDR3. The CDR3: CASSLGDRDNSPLHF. The CDR3, as DNA: TGTGCCAGCAGTTTAGGGGACAGGGATAATTCACCCCTCCACTTT. The chain joins TRBV7-9 to TRBJ1-6, with 9 bases identical to TRBD1. Germline CDR1 is SEHNR and CDR2 is FQNEAQ (reference sequence). The CDR3 is made up of 15 amino acids.

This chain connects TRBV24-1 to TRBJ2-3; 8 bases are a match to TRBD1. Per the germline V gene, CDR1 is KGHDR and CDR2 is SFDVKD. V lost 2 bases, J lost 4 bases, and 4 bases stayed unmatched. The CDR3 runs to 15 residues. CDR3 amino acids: CATSDSTGGADTQYF. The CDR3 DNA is TGTGCCACCAGTGATTCCACAGGGGGAGCAGATACGCAGTATTTT.

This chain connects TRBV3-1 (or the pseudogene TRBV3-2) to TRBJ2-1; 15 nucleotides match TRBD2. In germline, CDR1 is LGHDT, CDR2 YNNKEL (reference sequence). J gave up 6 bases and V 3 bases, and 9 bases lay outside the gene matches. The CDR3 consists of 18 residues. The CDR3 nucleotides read TGTGCCAGCAGCCACCAGGGACTAGCGGGGGGCCGGTCCAATGAGCAGTTCTTC. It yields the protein CASSHQGLAGGRSNEQFF.

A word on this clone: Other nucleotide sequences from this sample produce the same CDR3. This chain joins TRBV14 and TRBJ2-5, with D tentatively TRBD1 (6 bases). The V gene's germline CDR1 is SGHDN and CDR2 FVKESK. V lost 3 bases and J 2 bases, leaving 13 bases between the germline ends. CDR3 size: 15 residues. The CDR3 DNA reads TGTGCCAGCAGCCACTACGGGACACATCAAGAGACCCAGTACTTC. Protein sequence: CASSHYGTHQETQYF.

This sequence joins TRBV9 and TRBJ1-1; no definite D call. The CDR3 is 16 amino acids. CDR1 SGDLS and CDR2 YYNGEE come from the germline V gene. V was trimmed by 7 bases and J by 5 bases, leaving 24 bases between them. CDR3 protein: CASGPKSGSSGTEAFF. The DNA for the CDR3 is TGTGCCAGCGGGCCCAAAAGCGGTTCATCGGGGACTGAAGCTTTCTTT.

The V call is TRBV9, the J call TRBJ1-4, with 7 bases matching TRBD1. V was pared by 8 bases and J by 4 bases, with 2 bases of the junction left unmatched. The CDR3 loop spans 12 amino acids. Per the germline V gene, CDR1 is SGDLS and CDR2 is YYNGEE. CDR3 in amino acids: CASQGGNEKLFF. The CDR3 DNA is TGTGCCAGTCAGGGGGGTAATGAAAAACTGTTTTTT.